This is a list of T cell receptor beta chains from one sample in a study of T cells after posttransplantation cyclophosphamide. Generated by immunoSEQ multiplex PCR, the TCRdb table keeps only in-frame clones and is missing some. The table includes more than 9,000 clones, around nine tenths detected once. The specimen comprised CD4+ T cells sorted from PBMCs, sampled after allogeneic stem cell transplant with posttransplant cyclophosphamide. Receptors originate from a male patient aged 30 to 40 who received an allogeneic stem cell transplant from a related donor, was CMV-positive, and had acute GVHD only. Some of the T cells may derive from the graft donor. Each CDR3 is given with its conserved first and last residue. The D gene is left open where the match is weak. Rows give clone size only sometimes, using once, few, many, or a class for an expanded clone.

J: TRBJ1-4
size: few
D: .
V: TRBV7-2
DNA: TGTGCCAGCAGCTTAGTATCGGGGAAGGATGAAAAACTGTTTTTT
CDR3: CASSLVSGKDEKLFF

J: TRBJ2-1
size: .
D: TRBD2
V: TRBV5-5
DNA: TGTGCCAGCAGATTTAGCGGGGGTTCCTACAATGAGCAGTTCTTC
CDR3: CASRFSGGSYNEQFF

J: TRBJ2-7
size: .
D: TRBD1
V: TRBV10-3
DNA: TGTGCCATCAGGGAGGGGACAGGGGGTTACGAGCAGTACTTC
CDR3: CAIREGTGGYEQYF

J: TRBJ2-1
size: .
D: .
V: TRBV4-2
DNA: TGTGCCAGCAGCCAAGCTGGGCACAACAATGAGCAGTTCTTC
CDR3: CASSQAGHNNEQFF

J: TRBJ1-3
size: .
D: .
V: TRBV9
DNA: TGTGCCAGCACCATCGACGTGAGGAACTACTCTGGAAACACCATATATTTT
CDR3: CASTIDVRNYSGNTIYF

J: TRBJ1-2
size: .
D: .
V: TRBV29-1
DNA: TGCAGCGGTTTACAGGGTGGTGGCTACACCTTC
CDR3: CSGLQGGGYTF

J: TRBJ1-1
size: few
D: .
V: TRBV4-1
DNA: TGCGCCAGCAGCCAAGAGAGGAGAGAACTGAACACTGAAGCTTTCTTT
CDR3: CASSQERRELNTEAFF

J: TRBJ1-3
size: .
D: .
V: TRBV10-2
DNA: TGCGCCAGCAGAGGGGCAGGCGGAAACACCATATATTTT
CDR3: CASRGAGGNTIYF

J: TRBJ2-1
size: .
D: .
V: TRBV4-1
DNA: TGCGCCAGCAGCCAAGAGGGGGCGCAGTACAATGAGCAGTTCTTC
CDR3: CASSQEGAQYNEQFF

J: TRBJ2-1
size: .
D: TRBD2
V: TRBV7-9
DNA: TGTGCCAGCAGCCCTAGCGGGGGGGACCTTTTCTCCTACAATGAGCAGTTCTTC
CDR3: CASSPSGGDLFSYNEQFF

J: TRBJ1-2
size: .
D: TRBD1
V: TRBV19
DNA: TGTGCCAGTAGTACCACTCACACCGGGACAGAGATTGGCTACACCTTC
CDR3: CASSTTHTGTEIGYTF

J: TRBJ2-3
size: .
D: .
V: TRBV19
DNA: TGTGCCACTTTAGTCCAGGGGACAGATACGCAGTATTTT
CDR3: CATLVQGTDTQYF

J: TRBJ2-3
size: once
D: TRBD1
V: TRBV5-6
DNA: TGTGCCAGCAGCTGGGACAGGGTATGGGATACGCAGTATTTT
CDR3: CASSWDRVWDTQYF

J: TRBJ1-1
size: .
D: TRBD1
V: TRBV28
DNA: TGTGCCAGCACACCTACAGGGGCGAACACTGAAGCTTTCTTT
CDR3: CASTPTGANTEAFF

J: TRBJ2-7
size: .
D: .
V: TRBV7-6
DNA: TGTGCCAGCAGCTTAGAGGTAGGGCGGGGATCCTACGAGCAGTACTTC
CDR3: CASSLEVGRGSYEQYF

J: TRBJ2-7
size: .
D: .
V: TRBV18
DNA: TGTGCCAGCTCCCCCGGGACGGCGACCATAGGAGGGGAGCAGTACTTC
CDR3: CASSPGTATIGGEQYF

J: TRBJ1-3
size: .
D: .
V: TRBV18
DNA: TGTGCCAGCTCGCCTACAGCGGTGGGAAACACCATATATTTT
CDR3: CASSPTAVGNTIYF

J: TRBJ1-2
size: once
D: TRBD1
V: TRBV7-2
DNA: TGTGCCAGCAGCTTAGTAGTCGGGACAGTTCATGGCTACACCTTC
CDR3: CASSLVVGTVHGYTF

J: TRBJ1-2
size: .
D: TRBD1
V: TRBV5-6
DNA: TGTGCCAGCAGCGCGCCGCGGACAGGGGGCATCTATGGCTACACCTTC
CDR3: CASSAPRTGGIYGYTF

J: TRBJ2-2
size: .
D: TRBD2
V: TRBV4-1
DNA: TGCGCCAGCAGCCAAGAGCCAGGACTAGCGGGTGACACCGGGGAGCTGTTTTTT
CDR3: CASSQEPGLAGDTGELFF

J: TRBJ2-6
size: .
D: .
V: TRBV4-1
DNA: TGCGCCAGCAGCCTAGCAGTCTCTGGGGCCAACGTCCTGACTTTC
CDR3: CASSLAVSGANVLTF

J: TRBJ2-7
size: .
D: .
V: TRBV7-2
DNA: TGTGCCAGCAGCTTAGTTCTATACGAGCAGTACTTC
CDR3: CASSLVLYEQYF

J: TRBJ1-1
size: .
D: TRBD1
V: TRBV28
DNA: TGTGCCAGCATCAGACAGGGGGTGACTGAAGCTTTCTTT
CDR3: CASIRQGVTEAFF

J: TRBJ1-2
size: once
D: .
V: TRBV30
DNA: TGTGCCTGGAGTGTACACAGGAGGGGTGGCTACACCTTC
CDR3: CAWSVHRRGGYTF

J: TRBJ2-5
size: .
D: TRBD1
V: TRBV5-1
DNA: TGCGCCAGCAGCTCAGGGACAGGGAGGGGGGAGACCCAGTACTTC
CDR3: CASSSGTGRGETQYF

J: TRBJ2-5
size: .
D: TRBD2
V: TRBV19
DNA: TGTGCCAGTCGGGAGACTAGCGGGGGGGCCGTGAAGACCCAGTACTTC
CDR3: CASRETSGGAVKTQYF

J: TRBJ1-2
size: .
D: .
V: TRBV6-5
DNA: TGTGCCAGCAGTATCTCCCCCAACTATGGCTACACCTTC
CDR3: CASSISPNYGYTF

J: TRBJ1-6
size: .
D: TRBD1
V: TRBV6-5
DNA: TGTGCCAGCAGTCCCCCCCAGGGGGTGAATTCCCCCCTCCACTTT
CDR3: CASSPPQGVNSPLHF

J: TRBJ1-1
size: .
D: TRBD1
V: TRBV7-3
DNA: TGTGCCAGCAGTTCGGACAGGGGAAAAGCTTTCTTT
CDR3: CASSSDRGKAFF

J: TRBJ1-3
size: once
D: .
V: TRBV5-1
DNA: TGCGCCAGCAGCACAGATAGCTCTGGAAACACCATATATTTT
CDR3: CASSTDSSGNTIYF

J: TRBJ2-3
size: .
D: .
V: TRBV27
DNA: TGTGCCAGCAGTTCGGCAGGGACAGATACGCAGTATTTT
CDR3: CASSSAGTDTQYF

J: TRBJ1-1
size: few
D: TRBD1
V: TRBV9
DNA: TGTGCCAGCAGCGAGCGACAGGGGCCGAACACTGAAGCTTTCTTT
CDR3: CASSERQGPNTEAFF

J: TRBJ2-7
size: .
D: TRBD2
V: TRBV7-6
DNA: TGTGCCAGCAGCTTTCAGCGGGGGTTAGAGCAGTACTTC
CDR3: CASSFQRGLEQYF

J: TRBJ1-1
size: .
D: TRBD1
V: TRBV7-2
DNA: TGTGCCAGCAGCGAGTGGACAGGGGGCGGGTACACTGAAGCTTTCTTT
CDR3: CASSEWTGGGYTEAFF

J: TRBJ1-6
size: few
D: .
V: TRBV10-3
DNA: TGTGCCATCAGTGTGGGGGCGAACTCACCCCTCCACTTT
CDR3: CAISVGANSPLHF

J: TRBJ1-1
size: once
D: .
V: TRBV7-9
DNA: TGTGCCAGCAGCTTAGTGGAGGGGCGGGCTGAAGCTTTCTTT
CDR3: CASSLVEGRAEAFF

J: TRBJ1-2
size: .
D: .
V: TRBV12-5
DNA: TGTGCTAGTGGTTTGGTAGCTCTTGGGGGCAATAACTATGGCTACACCTTC
CDR3: CASGLVALGGNNYGYTF

J: TRBJ2-1
size: .
D: .
V: TRBV7-2
DNA: TGTGCCAGCAGCCCCCTGGGCACTTACAATGAGCAGTTCTTC
CDR3: CASSPLGTYNEQFF

J: TRBJ1-2
size: .
D: .
V: TRBV7-9
DNA: TGTGCCAGCAGCTTAGTTGCGCTGCGGGATGGCTACACCTTC
CDR3: CASSLVALRDGYTF

J: TRBJ1-5
size: .
D: .
V: TRBV6-6
DNA: TGTGCCAGCAGTAACACCGGGGAACCCTATCAGCCCCAGCATTTT
CDR3: CASSNTGEPYQPQHF

J: TRBJ2-7
size: .
D: TRBD1
V: TRBV29-1
DNA: TGCAGCGTTGAAGGGACAGGAGACTACGAGCAGTACTTC
CDR3: CSVEGTGDYEQYF

J: TRBJ1-1
size: .
D: TRBD1
V: TRBV4-3
DNA: TGCGCCAGCAGCCACTACTCCGGGACAGTGATGAACACTGAAGCTTTCTTT
CDR3: CASSHYSGTVMNTEAFF

J: TRBJ1-2
size: .
D: .
V: TRBV5-1
DNA: TGCGCCAGCAGCTTAAGTGAGATGCGTGGCTACACCTTC
CDR3: CASSLSEMRGYTF

J: TRBJ1-1
size: .
D: .
V: TRBV19
DNA: TGTGCCAGTAGTCCGGGGGAGGGTAGATGGTCTGAAGCTTTCTTT
CDR3: CASSPGEGRWSEAFF

J: TRBJ1-6
size: once
D: TRBD1
V: TRBV4-3
DNA: TGCGCCAGCAGCCAAGAAGTTCCAGGGGGCGTACGTAATTCACCCCTCCACTTT
CDR3: CASSQEVPGGVRNSPLHF

J: TRBJ2-2
size: .
D: TRBD2
V: TRBV11-2
DNA: TGTGCCAGCAGCTCGGGGGGGCCAGGGAACACCGGGGAGCTGTTTTTT
CDR3: CASSSGGPGNTGELFF